Each of the 25 T cell receptor beta chains below was sequenced from the same sample in a study of shared clonotypes between healthy human individuals. Generated by immunoSEQ multiplex PCR, the TCRdb table keeps only in-frame clones and is missing some. The table records about 490,000 clones, roughly 85% of them present only once. The sequenced sample was PBMCs. These receptors came from a woman between 35 and 50 years old in good health. Some clones in this sample may be carry-over from other donors' samples.

Comment on this clone: Given a far larger clone just one base away, this is likely a sequencing read error. The chain has TRBV30 and TRBJ2-1, with D hard to call. CDR1 and CDR2 from the germline V gene are GTSNPN and SVGIG (reference sequence). The CDR3 consists of 12 residues. The CDR3 sequence: CAWSGAYNEQLF. In DNA form, the CDR3 reads TGTGCCTGGAGCGGCGCCTACAATGAGCAGCTCTTC.

The chain uses TRBV5-4 and TRBJ2-3, with a weak D call TRBD2 (6 bases). From germline, CDR1 is SGHNT and CDR2 YYREEE (reference sequence). Trimming took 9 bases from V and 0 from J, leaving 20 bases between them. The CDR3 covers 16 residues. CDR3 region: CATGPMGLRSTDTQYF. The CDR3 bases are TGTGCCACCGGCCCTATGGGACTGCGTAGCACAGATACGCAGTATTTT.

This clone showed up many times. V gene TRBV7-9 combines with J gene TRBJ1-4; unclear D gene. With 3 bases removed from V and 6 bases from J, the gap between germline ends came to 14 bases. The CDR3 runs 15 residues. Germline CDR1 reads SEHNR; CDR2 reads FQNEAQ (reference sequence). In DNA form, the CDR3 reads TGTGCCAGCAGCTTCGGGCCCCCTGATTATGAAAAACTGTTTTTT. Translated, it gives CASSFGPPDYEKLFF.

J is TRBJ2-1 and V is TRBV7-2; 8 bases map to TRBD2. The CDR3 covers 14 residues. Germline V gene sequence: CDR1 SGHTA, CDR2 FQGNSA. Trimming at V came to 8 bases and at J to 9 bases, leaving 12 bases not matched to a gene. CDR3 loop: CASRDRAGGLEQFF. In DNA form, the CDR3 reads TGTGCCAGCCGCGACCGCGCGGGAGGTCTTGAGCAGTTCTTC.

This clone was recorded only once. The gene calls are TRBV27 and TRBJ2-3, with 8 bases fitting TRBD2. This CDR3 has 14 residues. The germline V gene has CDR1 MNHEY and CDR2 SMNVEV (reference sequence). The junction had 5 bases not matched to a gene; V was cut back by 5 bases and J by 4 bases. CDR3 loop: CASSMSGSADTQYF. The CDR3 region has the DNA TGTGCCAGCAGTATGAGCGGGAGTGCAGATACGCAGTATTTT.

The chain employs TRBV4-2 and TRBJ2-2; D unclear. CDR1 is LGHNA and CDR2 is YNFKEQ in the germline V gene. The CDR3 contains 15 residues. V lost 1 base and J lost 1, with 7 bases in between. CDR3 sequence: CASSQAAKNTGELFF. CDR3 DNA sequence: TGTGCCAGCAGCCAAGCGGCTAAGAACACCGGGGAGCTGTTTTTT.

The rearrangement joins TRBV7-2 to TRBJ1-2, with D possibly matching TRBD1 (6 bases). The germline CDR1 and CDR2 sequences are SGHTA and FQGNSA. The length of the CDR3 is 16 residues. The ends were cut back, 3 bases at V and 5 bases at J, with 19 bases in the middle. The CDR3 bases are TGTGCCAGCAGCTTTTCGATTGTAGGGGGAGGTTATGGCTACACCTTC. Translating gives CASSFSIVGGGYGYTF.

This clone was observed a single time. This rearrangement joins TRBV11-2 to TRBJ2-5; 8 bases match TRBD1. J was trimmed by 4 bases and V by 5 bases; bases with no gene match: 3. The CDR3 has 13 residues. The germline V gene has CDR1 SGHAT and CDR2 FQNNGV. DNA of the CDR3: TGTGCCAGCAGCAAAGACAGGGGAGAGACCCAGTACTTC. Residues: CASSKDRGETQYF.

V gene TRBV5-1 combines with J gene TRBJ1-3; D remains unclear. Germline lookup yields CDR1 SGHRS and CDR2 YFSETQ. CDR3 length: 16 amino acids. The V end was cut by 0 bases, the J end by 0 bases, with 10 bases between. The CDR3 DNA is TGCGCCAGCAGCTTGGAGGCCAGCTTCTCTGGAAACACCATATATTTT. It encodes CASSLEASFSGNTIYF.

The rearrangement uses TRBV30 and TRBJ2-7; D might be TRBD1 or TRBD2, each matching 5 bases. In germline, CDR1 is GTSNPN, CDR2 SVGIG (reference sequence). Trimming removed 4 bases at V and 6 bases at J, with 19 bases between. This CDR3 spans 14 amino acids. CDR3 protein: CAWNLGPLRTEQYF. CDR3 in DNA: TGTGCCTGGAACCTGGGACCCCTCCGAACCGAGCAGTACTTC.

The chain links TRBV7-9 to TRBJ2-3, with 12 bases identical to TRBD2. The CDR3 is made up of 16 amino acids. The J segment lost 5 bases and the V segment lost 5 bases, leaving 8 bases of the junction unmatched. The germline V gene has CDR1 SEHNR and CDR2 FQNEAQ (reference sequence). CDR3 amino acids: CASSRGTSGLIDTQYF. CDR3 sequence (DNA): TGTGCCAGCAGCCGGGGGACTAGCGGGCTAATAGATACGCAGTATTTT. Full variable domain (rest looked up from reference TRBV7-9 and TRBJ2-3): DTGVSQNPRHKITKRGQNVTFRCDPISEHNRLYWYRQTLGQGPEFLTYFQNEAQLEKSRLLSDRFSAERPKGSFSTLEIQRTEQGDSAMYLCASSRGTSGLIDTQYFGPGTRLTVL.

This clone occurred a few times. The chain combines TRBV19 with TRBJ1-2; D gene unclear. The germline CDR1 and CDR2 sequences are LNHDA and SQIVND (reference sequence). This CDR3 has 12 amino acids. Trimming left V 7 bases short and J 8 bases short, with 14 bases between. The CDR3 loop is CASKDGSRGYTF. CDR3 sequence (DNA): TGTGCCAGTAAAGACGGGTCTCGCGGCTACACCTTC.

The V and J genes are TRBV7-2 and TRBJ1-5, with a tentative D call TRBD1 (5 bases). Germline-derived CDR1 and CDR2 are SGHTA and FQGNSA. The V gene lost 5 bases and the J gene lost 2 bases, with 13 bases spanning the gap. The CDR3 totals 15 residues. The CDR3 DNA reads as TGTGCCAGCAGCGGGGGGGGGAGCGGCAATCAGCCCCAGCATTTT. This translates into CASSGGGSGNQPQHF.

The chain couples TRBV6-1 to TRBJ1-1; D gene ambiguous. The V gene's germline CDR1 is MNHNS and CDR2 SASEGT. This CDR3 is 12 amino acids long. V lost 2 bases, J lost 10 bases, and 11 bases lay in between. CDR3 protein: CASSETPGVAFF. CDR3 in DNA: TGTGCCAGCAGTGAAACTCCGGGTGTAGCTTTCTTT.

The genes are TRBV2 and TRBJ2-1, with D uncertain. The CDR3 spans 11 residues. V was trimmed by 8 bases and J by 5 bases, leaving 7 bases between them. Germline V lookup: CDR1 SNHLY, CDR2 FYNNEI. CDR3 coding DNA: TGTGCCAGCGGCAGAAACAATGAGCAGTTCTTC. This sequence encodes CASGRNNEQFF.

This clone has just a few counts. The chain recombines TRBV4-2 with TRBJ1-4, with 7 bases that match TRBD1. V lost 4 bases and J lost 15; bases outside the gene matches: 17. CDR1 is LGHNA and CDR2 is YNFKEQ in the germline V gene. The CDR3 totals 15 residues. The CDR3 is CASSPGGGDSFEMFF. CDR3 nucleotide sequence: TGTGCCAGCAGCCCAGGGGGGGGAGACAGCTTTGAGATGTTTTTT.

The rearrangement joins TRBV6-5 to TRBJ2-3; D gene unclear. Germline values: CDR1 MNHEY, CDR2 SVGAGI. The CDR3 contains 12 residues. Trimming shortened V by 11 bases and J by 4 bases, and 13 bases separated the two germline ends. The CDR3 DNA sequence: TGTGCCCGCCTGGGCCGGGCAGATACGCAGTATTTT. Its protein is CARLGRADTQYF.

This CDR3 is CASAPVLPYGYTF. The CDR3 nucleotides read TGTGCCAGTGCCCCGGTTTTGCCCTATGGCTACACCTTC. The gene calls are TRBV19 and TRBJ1-2, with unresolved D. CDR1 LNHDA and CDR2 SQIVND come from the germline V gene (reference sequence). This CDR3 has 13 residues. Trimming stripped 8 bases from V and 4 bases from J, with 14 bases between.

The chain employs TRBV19 and TRBJ2-1, with TRBD2 identical over 13 bases. Per germline, CDR1 LNHDA and CDR2 SQIVND (reference sequence). The junction had 2 bases not matched to a gene; V was cut back by 8 bases and J by 1 base. The CDR3 has 15 residues. The CDR3 here is CASGTSGDSYNEQFF. CDR3 bases: TGTGCCAGTGGGACTAGCGGGGATTCCTACAATGAGCAGTTCTTC.

The rearrangement joins TRBV7-8 to TRBJ1-1; 8 bases align to TRBD1. Germline CDR1 and CDR2: SGHVS and FQNEAQ. V was pared by 5 bases and J by 7 bases, with 6 bases of the junction left unmatched. The CDR3 runs to 13 residues. This CDR3 reads CASSRDRLIEAFF. The CDR3 bases are TGTGCCAGCAGCCGGGACAGGCTGATTGAAGCTTTCTTT.

This clone was observed a single time. DNA of the CDR3: TGCAGCGTTGACCGACGCAGTGAGCAGTTCTTC. Translating gives CSVDRRSEQFF. V gene TRBV29-1 combines with J gene TRBJ2-1; D call uncertain. The CDR3 covers 11 residues. The germline V gene encodes CDR1 SQVTM and CDR2 ANQGSEA. V lost 3 bases, J lost 9 bases, and 9 bases lay in between.

This clone appeared many times. V usage is TRBV2 and J usage is TRBJ1-2; D is possibly TRBD1 (6 bases). This CDR3 has 13 residues. Germline lookup yields CDR1 SNHLY and CDR2 FYNNEI. The ends were cut back, 5 bases at V and 2 bases at J, with 9 bases in the middle. The CDR3 nucleotides are TGTGCCAGCAGTAACGACAGGAACTATGGCTACACCTTC. It specifies CASSNDRNYGYTF.

The V and J genes are TRBV3-1 (or the pseudogene TRBV3-2) and TRBJ2-7; no reliable D call. The V gene's germline CDR1 is LGHDT and CDR2 YNNKEL (reference sequence). The CDR3 loop spans 9 amino acids. V was clipped by 11 bases and J by 4 bases, with 6 bases between them. The CDR3: CAVPYEQYF. The CDR3 DNA sequence: TGTGCCGTACCATACGAGCAGTACTTC.

The chain links TRBV19 to TRBJ2-2, with 13 bases aligning to TRBD2. The V gene's germline CDR1 is LNHDA and CDR2 SQIVND (reference sequence). The CDR3 covers 16 residues. The trim removed 5 bases at V and 8 bases at J, leaving 8 bases unmatched. The chain's CDR3 is CASSSGTSGIPGELFF. CDR3 DNA sequence: TGTGCCAGTAGTTCCGGGACTAGCGGGATTCCGGGGGAGCTGTTTTTT.

V gene TRBV6-5 combines with J gene TRBJ1-1; D is ambiguous. The CDR3 runs 14 residues. Between the trimmed V and J ends, which lost 5 bases and 4 bases, there was a span of 14 bases. Germline CDR1 and CDR2: MNHEY and SVGAGI. The CDR3 loop is CASSPNHLSTEAFF. Here the CDR3 DNA reads TGTGCCAGCAGTCCGAATCATTTGAGCACTGAAGCTTTCTTT.